The 18 T cell receptor beta chains below all came from one sample that was sequenced in a study of Ad26.COV2.S vaccination and SARS-CoV-2 variants. Noted treatment: approximately 18 received Ad26.COV2.S at low or high dose, single or two shots; 5 received placebo; per-sample allocation not given. Sampling was done on day 63 after the first vaccine or placebo injection. Clones were sequenced by immunoSEQ multiplex PCR, and TCRdb holds only the in-frame ones, with some missing. This table holds 350,000 to 450,000 clones, approximately 84% found once. Sequencing used peripheral blood, obtained in a trial of Ad26.COV2.S vaccine versus placebo. The receptors derive from a person aged 18 to 65 who received the Ad26.COV2.S COVID-19 vaccine or a placebo.

V gene TRBV5-6 combines with J gene TRBJ2-5; 7 bases map to TRBD1. Germline CDR1 reads SGHDT; CDR2 reads YYEEEE. CDR3 length: 14 residues. V was clipped by 4 bases and J by 1 base; unmatched bases: 4. The CDR3 DNA follows: TGTGCCAGCAGCAACGACAGGGTCCAAGAGACCCAGTACTTC. Its protein is CASSNDRVQETQYF.

This rearrangement joins TRBV2 to TRBJ2-7; 8 nucleotides match TRBD1. This CDR3 is built from 14 residues. Germline assignment: CDR1 SNHLY and CDR2 FYNNEI. The trim removed 7 bases at V and 0 bases at J, leaving 5 bases unmatched. CDR3 DNA: TGTGCCAGCACCGGACAGGGTGACTCCTACGAGCAGTACTTC. Encoded protein: CASTGQGDSYEQYF.

This chain connects TRBV11-2 to TRBJ1-5, with D unresolved. Trimming cost V 5 bases and J 4 bases, with 9 bases left between them. Looked up from germline, CDR1 is SGHAT and CDR2 is FQNNGV. The CDR3 loop spans 13 amino acids. CDR3 protein: CASSLGVNQPQHF. In DNA, the CDR3 is TGTGCCAGCAGCCTCGGGGTTAATCAGCCCCAGCATTTT. The complete variable domain, with remaining parts taken from reference TRBV11-2 and TRBJ1-5, reads EAGVAQSPRYKIIEKRQSVAFWCNPISGHATLYWYQQILGQGPKLLIQFQNNGVVDDSQLPKDRFSAERLKGVDSTLKIQPAKLEDSAVYLCASSLGVNQPQHFGDGTRLSIL.

The V and J genes are TRBV5-6 and TRBJ2-7; D might be TRBD1 (5 bases). The CDR3 extends over 15 amino acids. The V gene lost 2 bases and the J gene lost 3 bases, with 15 bases spanning the gap. Germline V gives CDR1 SGHDT, CDR2 YYEEEE. CDR3 nucleotide sequence: TGTGCCAGCAGCTTAAGACAGATGAGATTCTACGAGCAGTACTTC. Translated, it gives CASSLRQMRFYEQYF.

This chain links TRBV18 with TRBJ2-3; D might be TRBD2 (6 bases). CDR1 KGHSH and CDR2 LQKENI come from the germline V gene. Trimming stripped 3 bases from V and 1 base from J, with 14 bases between. The CDR3 has 16 amino acids. The CDR3 spells CASSPSRREGTDTQYF. CDR3 coding DNA: TGTGCCAGCTCACCGAGTCGAAGGGAGGGCACAGATACGCAGTATTTT.

V is TRBV6-5 and J is TRBJ2-7; 10 bases are shared with TRBD1. Germline lookup yields CDR1 MNHEY and CDR2 SVGAGI. The CDR3 spans 13 residues. V lost 0 bases to trimming and J lost 10 bases; unmatched junction nucleotides: 3. The CDR3 coding sequence is TGTGCCAGCAGTTACTCGACAGGGGGCGGTCAGTACTTC. This encodes CASSYSTGGGQYF.

The chain combines TRBV2 with TRBJ2-7, with D unclear. Germline CDR1 reads SNHLY; CDR2 reads FYNNEI. CDR3 length: 13 residues. Between the trimmed V and J ends, which lost 8 bases and 6 bases, there was a span of 17 bases. The CDR3, as DNA: TGTGCCAGCGTCGTCCGGGCCCTGTCCGAGCAGTACTTC. Its translation is CASVVRALSEQYF.

The chain carries TRBV7-9 and TRBJ1-5, with D unclear. Trimming left V 4 bases short and J 5 bases short, with 12 bases between. Germline CDR1 and CDR2: SEHNR and FQNEAQ (reference sequence). There are 14 residues in the CDR3. The CDR3 region has the DNA TGTGCCAGCAGCTCCGTAGGGAATGATCAGCCCCAGCATTTT. Its translation: CASSSVGNDQPQHF.

As to this clone: Other DNA sequences from this sample encode an identical CDR3 as well. V gene TRBV18 combines with J gene TRBJ2-7, with a possible D match to TRBD2 (5 bases). Germline V lookup: CDR1 KGHSH, CDR2 LQKENI. Trimming pared 0 bases from V and 2 bases from J, leaving 11 bases between. There are 15 residues in the CDR3. The CDR3 region is CASSPPLAGAYEQYF. The CDR3 bases are TGTGCCAGCTCACCACCTTTGGCCGGGGCCTACGAGCAGTACTTC.

This clone has just one count. The chain has TRBV3-1 (or the pseudogene TRBV3-2) and TRBJ2-5; no definite D call. There are 12 residues in the CDR3. Per germline, CDR1 LGHDT and CDR2 YNNKEL (reference sequence). V was clipped by 0 bases and J by 6 bases, with 5 bases between them. The CDR3 sequence is CASSQDKKTQYF. The CDR3 coding sequence is TGTGCCAGCAGCCAAGATAAGAAGACCCAGTACTTC.

This clone was found once. The chain carries TRBV6-1 and TRBJ1-4, with D perhaps matching TRBD1 (6 bases). Between the trimmed V and J ends, which lost 2 bases and 13 bases, there was a span of 14 bases. Germline CDR1 reads MNHNS; CDR2 reads SASEGT. The CDR3 covers 13 residues. The CDR3 DNA is TGTGCCAGCAGTGAAAGCCCCAGGGGCCGACTGTTTTTT. Amino acids: CASSESPRGRLFF.

The V and J genes are TRBV30 and TRBJ1-2; 8 bases line up with TRBD1. There are 12 residues in the CDR3. CDR1 GTSNPN and CDR2 SVGIG come from the germline V gene (reference sequence). The ends lost 4 bases at V and 8 bases at J; junction bases unmatched: 6. The CDR3 spells CAWTPGGKGYTF. CDR3 coding DNA: TGTGCCTGGACACCAGGGGGCAAGGGCTACACCTTC. Combining the CDR3 with reference TRBV30 and TRBJ1-2 gives the whole variable domain SQTIHQWPATLVQPVGSPLSLECTVEGTSNPNLYWYRQAAGRGLQLLFYSVGIGQISSEVPQNLSASRPQDRQFILSSKKLLLSDSGFYLCAWTPGGKGYTFGSGTRLTVV.

This chain links TRBV7-8 with TRBJ1-4, with D perhaps matching TRBD1 (5 bases). Looked up from germline, CDR1 is SGHVS and CDR2 is FQNEAQ. The CDR3 sequence is 15 residues long. Trimming removed 4 bases at V and 10 bases at J, with 19 bases between. The DNA of the CDR3 is TGTGCCAGCAGCTCCCAATTGGGGGAGAGGGGAAAACTGTTTTTT. Translation gives CASSSQLGERGKLFF.

The CDR3 DNA reads as TGTGCCAGCAGCTTACCGTCAGCCAGCAATGAGCAGTTCTTC. It encodes CASSLPSASNEQFF. The chain uses TRBV7-2 and TRBJ2-1; D is undetermined. The CDR3 loop spans 14 amino acids. Per the germline V gene, CDR1 is SGHTA and CDR2 is FQGNSA. Trimming removed 2 bases from V and 6 bases from J, with 11 bases in between.

The chain carries TRBV5-4 and TRBJ2-5, with 11 nucleotides matching TRBD1. The ends lost 4 bases at V and 5 bases at J; junction bases unmatched: 4. The CDR3 has 14 amino acids. CDR1 is SGHNT, CDR2 YYREEE, per germline (reference sequence). In DNA form, the CDR3 reads TGTGCCAGCAGCGGGGACAGGGGGATGGAGACCCAGTACTTC. Protein: CASSGDRGMETQYF.

The count of this clone is one. Mismatch with germline at one junction end may stem from a read error. The chain couples TRBV18 to TRBJ1-5; 8 positions match TRBD1. CDR3 length equals 17 residues. CDR1 and CDR2 from the germline V gene are KGHSH and LQKENI. The CDR3 nucleotides are TGTGCCAGCTCTCCACGACAGGGGTCCCAAGGGAATCAGCCCCAGCATTTT. This codes for CASSPRQGSQGNQPQHF.

Notes on this clone: Other DNA variants within this sample encode the same CDR3. The V gene is TRBV5-1, the J gene TRBJ2-5; 7 bases fit TRBD2. Trimming took 2 bases from V and 2 from J; bases not matched to a gene: 3. The CDR3 totals 14 residues. Germline V CDR1 and CDR2: SGHRS, YFSETQ. The CDR3 is CASSFWTSQETQYF. CDR3 sequence (DNA): TGCGCCAGCAGCTTCTGGACTAGTCAAGAGACCCAGTACTTC. Combining the CDR3 with reference TRBV5-1 and TRBJ2-5 gives the whole variable domain KAGVTQTPRYLIKTRGQQVTLSCSPISGHRSVSWYQQTPGQGLQFLFEYFSETQRNKGNFPGRFSGRQFSNSRSEMNVSTLELGDSALYLCASSFWTSQETQYFGPGTRLLVL.

This chain connects TRBV7-9 to TRBJ2-7; 9 bases are a match to TRBD1. This CDR3 spans 15 amino acids. Trimming removed 5 bases from V and 3 bases from J; junction bases left unmatched: 8. Germline-derived CDR1 and CDR2 are SEHNR and FQNEAQ (reference sequence). CDR3 DNA: TGTGCCAGCAGCGCCACCGGGACAGGGCACTACGAGCAGTACTTC. The encoded protein is CASSATGTGHYEQYF.